Listed here are 17 T cell receptor beta chains from one sample, sequenced in a study of control samples from healthy donors and cancer patients. The protocol was immunoSEQ multiplex PCR, while the TCRdb copy is restricted to in-frame clones and leaves out a portion. Among roughly 200,000 clones listed, around 93% were seen once. The specimen sequenced was blood. Receptor source: a man younger than 35 in good health.

This clone was found once. V usage is TRBV6-5 and J usage is TRBJ2-7, with 7 bases that match TRBD1. CDR3 length equals 14 residues. The ends lost 0 bases at V and 4 bases at J; junction bases unmatched: 3. Germline CDR1 MNHEY, CDR2 SVGAGI. The CDR3 sequence is CASSYSGQEYEQYF. CDR3 sequence (DNA): TGTGCCAGCAGTTACTCAGGACAGGAGTACGAGCAGTACTTC.

The chain uses TRBV12-3 or TRBV12-4 and TRBJ1-4; unclear D gene. The CDR3 is made up of 9 amino acids. The V end was cut by 6 bases, the J end by 13 bases, with 6 bases between. The CDR3 region is CASSPPLFF. CDR3 DNA sequence: TGTGCCAGCAGCCCCCCACTGTTTTTT.

CDR3 residues: CSVAQGEFAEAFF. Written as DNA, the CDR3 is TGCAGCGTTGCCCAGGGGGAGTTCGCTGAAGCTTTCTTT. V gene TRBV29-1 combines with J gene TRBJ1-1; 7 bases fit TRBD1. V trimming: 4 bases; J trimming: 6 bases; junction bases outside the gene matches: 8. CDR1 and CDR2 (germline): SQVTM, ANQGSEA. The CDR3 sequence is 13 residues long.

In DNA, the CDR3 is TGTGCCAGTAGCAGGGGGCTCGGAGAGCAGTACTTC. Its protein product is CASSRGLGEQYF. The chain joins TRBV19 to TRBJ2-7; TRBD1 agrees at 8 bases. The CDR3 is made up of 12 amino acids. Trimming removed 6 bases from V and 7 bases from J; junction bases left unmatched: 5. Germline V CDR1 and CDR2: LNHDA, SQIVND (reference sequence). The whole variable domain, filled in from reference TRBV19 and TRBJ2-7, reads DGGITQSPKYLFRKEGQNVTLSCEQNLNHDAMYWYRQDPGQGLRLIYYSQIVNDFQKGDIAEGYSVSREKKESFPLTVTSAQKNPTAFYLCASSRGLGEQYFGPGTRLTVT.

The chain couples TRBV7-8 to TRBJ2-2; D is possibly TRBD1 or TRBD2 (5 bases each). Trimming pared 4 bases from V and 8 bases from J, leaving 11 bases between. This CDR3 region has 13 residues. The germline V gene has CDR1 SGHVS and CDR2 FQNEAQ. CDR3 coding DNA: TGTGCCAGCAGCTATCGCAGGGAGGGGGAGCTGTTTTTT. It specifies CASSYRREGELFF.

The rearrangement uses TRBV5-1 and TRBJ2-2, with 7 bases lining up with TRBD1. In germline, CDR1 is SGHRS, CDR2 YFSETQ. The CDR3 sequence is 19 residues long. The ends lost 3 bases at V and 0 bases at J; junction bases unmatched: 14. The CDR3 is CASSSRSDRRKSNTGELFF. The DNA of the CDR3 is TGCGCCAGCAGCTCACGCTCGGACAGGAGGAAATCGAACACCGGGGAGCTGTTTTTT.

The chain uses TRBV6-5 and TRBJ2-7; the D gene could be TRBD1 or TRBD2 (5 bases each). The CDR3 runs to 15 residues. Trimming took 6 bases from V and 6 from J, leaving 21 bases between them. The germline V gene encodes CDR1 MNHEY and CDR2 SVGAGI. CDR3 nucleotides: TGTGCCAGCAGCTCGGGACGGGTCCCCCTCTCCGAGCAGTACTTC. As protein: CASSSGRVPLSEQYF.

The CDR3 nucleotides are TGTGCCAGCAGCAATCGCCCGGTCCAGAGCTACACCTTC. Protein sequence: CASSNRPVQSYTF. V gene TRBV7-8 combines with J gene TRBJ1-2; D gene unclear. The CDR3 consists of 13 residues. Trimming stripped 5 bases from V and 9 bases from J, with 16 bases between. Germline V gives CDR1 SGHVS, CDR2 FQNEAQ.

The gene calls are TRBV7-8 and TRBJ2-1; D is possibly TRBD2 (6 bases). Germline assignment: CDR1 SGHVS and CDR2 FQNEAQ. This CDR3 is 15 amino acids long. The V gene lost 1 base and the J gene lost 5 bases, with 12 bases spanning the gap. CDR3 region: CASSLVVAANNEQFF. The CDR3 DNA is TGTGCCAGCAGCTTAGTAGTAGCGGCCAACAATGAGCAGTTCTTC.

This sequence joins TRBV24-1 and TRBJ2-1, with D maybe TRBD1 (5 bases). Germline assignment: CDR1 KGHDR and CDR2 SFDVKD. The CDR3 is made up of 17 amino acids. Trimming took off 4 bases at V and 4 bases at J, with 19 bases between the two ends. CDR3 nucleotide sequence: TGTGCCACCAGTGACCGTACAGGTCTCCTGCCATACAATGAGCAGTTCTTC. It encodes CATSDRTGLLPYNEQFF.

The chain uses TRBV19 and TRBJ2-6; perhaps TRBD2 as D (5 bases). Per the germline V gene, CDR1 is LNHDA and CDR2 is SQIVND (reference sequence). CDR3 size: 19 residues. Trimming pared 8 bases from V and 0 bases from J, leaving 23 bases between. The CDR3 DNA reads as TGTGCCAGTTCGCTTTCCGGGGTACGGACGCTCTCTGGGGCCAACGTCCTGACTTTC. Protein sequence: CASSLSGVRTLSGANVLTF.

This sequence joins TRBV5-1 and TRBJ1-4; 10 bases agree with TRBD1. Germline V gene lookup returns CDR1 SGHRS and CDR2 YFSETQ. The CDR3 is 15 residues long. The trim removed 3 bases at V and 2 bases at J, leaving 1 base unmatched. The CDR3 region has the DNA TGCGCCAGCAGCTGGGGACAGGGGACTAATGAAAAACTGTTTTTT. It encodes CASSWGQGTNEKLFF.

The chain links TRBV19 to TRBJ2-7; no clear D. Germline CDR1 LNHDA, CDR2 SQIVND (reference sequence). This CDR3 is 13 amino acids long. V was pared by 4 bases and J by 1 base, with 8 bases between. DNA for the CDR3: TGTGCCAGTAGTAAGGGTAGGTCCTACGAGCAGTACTTC. It encodes CASSKGRSYEQYF. The whole variable domain, remainder taken from reference TRBV19 and TRBJ2-7, is DGGITQSPKYLFRKEGQNVTLSCEQNLNHDAMYWYRQDPGQGLRLIYYSQIVNDFQKGDIAEGYSVSREKKESFPLTVTSAQKNPTAFYLCASSKGRSYEQYFGPGTRLTVT.

The chain carries TRBV5-1 and TRBJ2-7, with 12 bases fitting TRBD2. Germline CDR1 and CDR2: SGHRS and YFSETQ. This CDR3 region has 18 residues. V lost 3 bases and J lost 2; bases outside the gene matches: 12. CDR3 in DNA: TGCGCCAGCAGCTCCCGGCCTACTAGCGGGGGGTTGACCTACGAGCAGTACTTC. It yields the protein CASSSRPTSGGLTYEQYF.

This clone was found once. CDR3 sequence (DNA): TGTGCCAGCAGTCCTGGGAGGGGAACTGAAGCTTTCTTT. The encoded protein is CASSPGRGTEAFF. V and J are TRBV14 and TRBJ1-1; D is possibly TRBD1 (5 bases). This CDR3 spans 13 amino acids. V lost 6 bases and J 5 bases, leaving 13 bases between the germline ends. Germline values: CDR1 SGHDN, CDR2 FVKESK.

J is TRBJ1-4 and V is TRBV30, with D uncertain. The CDR3 sequence is 13 residues long. V was trimmed by 2 bases and J by 8 bases, leaving 12 bases between them. CDR1 and CDR2 (germline): GTSNPN, SVGIG (reference sequence). The CDR3 DNA sequence: TGTGCCTGGAGTAGTATTGAGGGAGAAAAACTGTTTTTT. This encodes CAWSSIEGEKLFF.

This sequence joins TRBV18 and TRBJ1-6; D possibly corresponds to TRBD1 (5 bases). The germline V gene has CDR1 KGHSH and CDR2 LQKENI. This CDR3 has 18 amino acids. Trimming stripped 3 bases from V and 0 bases from J, with 15 bases between. In nucleotides, the CDR3 is TGTGCCAGCTCACCCTCCGGGGCCCCGAGCTCCTATAATTCACCCCTCCACTTT. Protein sequence: CASSPSGAPSSYNSPLHF. Using reference TRBV18 and TRBJ1-6 for the parts outside the CDR3, the full variable domain is NAGVMQNPRHLVRRRGQEARLRCSPMKGHSHVYWYRQLPEEGLKFMVYLQKENIIDESGMPKERFSAEFPKEGPSILRIQQVVRGDSAAYFCASSPSGAPSSYNSPLHFGNGTRLTVT.